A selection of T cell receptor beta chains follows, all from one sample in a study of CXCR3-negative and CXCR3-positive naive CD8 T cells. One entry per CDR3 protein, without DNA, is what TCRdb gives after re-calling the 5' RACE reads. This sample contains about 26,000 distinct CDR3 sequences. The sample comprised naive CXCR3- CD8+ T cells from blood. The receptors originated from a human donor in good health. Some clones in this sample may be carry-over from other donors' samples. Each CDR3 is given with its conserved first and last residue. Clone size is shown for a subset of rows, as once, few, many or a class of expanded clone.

cdr3_aa: CASSPRREASEQYF
j_call: TRBJ2-7
clone_size: -
v_call: TRBV28

cdr3_aa: CASSLEANMDQQGRKTQYF
j_call: TRBJ2-5
clone_size: -
v_call: TRBV7-9

cdr3_aa: CASSPSVRGHRRTYEQYF
j_call: TRBJ2-7
clone_size: -
v_call: TRBV7-9

cdr3_aa: CASGGDRGLDTQYF
j_call: TRBJ2-3
clone_size: -
v_call: TRBV28

cdr3_aa: CASSQELGGGYNEQFF
j_call: TRBJ2-1
clone_size: -
v_call: TRBV4-3

cdr3_aa: CASSQGTGGGNQPQHF
j_call: TRBJ1-5
clone_size: -
v_call: TRBV4-3

cdr3_aa: CSVEAAGPYEQYF
j_call: TRBJ2-7
clone_size: -
v_call: TRBV29-1

cdr3_aa: CASSERGRTEAFF
j_call: TRBJ1-1
clone_size: -
v_call: TRBV6-1

cdr3_aa: CASSLTTGADYGYTF
j_call: TRBJ1-2
clone_size: -
v_call: TRBV7-3

cdr3_aa: CASSPILDTQYF
j_call: TRBJ2-3
clone_size: medium-sized
v_call: TRBV7-9

cdr3_aa: CSVEQGGYEQYF
j_call: TRBJ2-7
clone_size: -
v_call: TRBV29-1

cdr3_aa: CSVVGWTTYNEQFF
j_call: TRBJ2-1
clone_size: -
v_call: TRBV29-1

cdr3_aa: CASPHRAGFINYGYTF
j_call: TRBJ1-2
clone_size: -
v_call: TRBV12-3/TRBV12-4

cdr3_aa: CASSSGQGSDTQYF
j_call: TRBJ2-3
clone_size: -
v_call: TRBV7-3

cdr3_aa: CASSLWRPGLPTGEKLFF
j_call: TRBJ1-4
clone_size: -
v_call: TRBV6-5

cdr3_aa: CSVEEWVGETQYF
j_call: TRBJ2-5
clone_size: -
v_call: TRBV29-1

cdr3_aa: CSVELDTGNTEAFF
j_call: TRBJ1-1
clone_size: -
v_call: TRBV29-1

cdr3_aa: CASSQSASGEYEQYF
j_call: TRBJ2-7
clone_size: -
v_call: TRBV4-2

cdr3_aa: CATEAGTGGAHGYTF
j_call: TRBJ1-2
clone_size: -
v_call: TRBV7-8

cdr3_aa: CASSLVQGALLETQYF
j_call: TRBJ2-5
clone_size: -
v_call: TRBV5-4

cdr3_aa: CSARAGDSQETQYF
j_call: TRBJ2-5
clone_size: -
v_call: TRBV20-1

cdr3_aa: CASSKLARGAYNEQFF
j_call: TRBJ2-1
clone_size: -
v_call: TRBV21-1

cdr3_aa: CASSAGLSTDTQYF
j_call: TRBJ2-3
clone_size: -
v_call: TRBV28